These 30 T cell receptor beta chains originate from one sample sequenced in a study of T cell responses to AZD1222 COVID-19 vaccine (dated by TCRdb to the early 2020s). Library preparation was by the immunoSEQ multiplex PCR assay. The table was pulled from immuneACCESS by TCRdb, which kept in-frame rearrangements only. Such tables lose some clones; where checked, under half of the loss comes from unresolved V genes, and the rest has no known cause. The sample table lists more than 75,000 clones, roughly 90% of them with a count of one. The ten largest account for roughly 24% of the sample. The sample's time point label is to be understood as: baseline before first vaccination. Sequencing used peripheral blood, obtained on day 0 of AZD1222 vaccination. All receptors derive from an adult in good health.

The chain is built from TRBV12-3 or TRBV12-4 and TRBJ1-2; 8 positions match TRBD1. J was trimmed by 8 bases and V by 3 bases; bases with no gene match: 5. The CDR3 has 13 residues. As DNA, the CDR3 is TGTGCCAGCAGTTTGGCTTGGACAGGGGGCTACACCTTC. Its translation is CASSLAWTGGYTF.

The rearrangement links TRBV4-2 to TRBJ2-1; the match to TRBD2 covers 8 bases. CDR3 size: 16 residues. Germline lookup yields CDR1 LGHNA and CDR2 YNFKEQ. With 5 bases clipped from V and 0 bases from J, the junction kept 6 bases outside the gene matches. The CDR3 coding sequence is TGTGCCAGCAGCTCCTCCGGGACTAGCTCCTACAATGAGCAGTTCTTC. Translation gives CASSSSGTSSYNEQFF.

The rearrangement uses TRBV9 and TRBJ1-2; unclear D gene. Germline CDR1 SGDLS, CDR2 YYNGEE. This CDR3 comprises 13 residues. V gave up 1 base and J gave up 3 bases, with 7 bases separating them. DNA of the CDR3: TGTGCCAGCAGCGTACAGGCAGACTATGGCTACACCTTC. It yields the protein CASSVQADYGYTF.

This clone has a handful of counts. The chain has TRBV7-3 and TRBJ2-2; D not certain. The V gene's germline CDR1 is SGHTA and CDR2 FQGTGA. V was shortened by 1 base and J by 7 bases, with 7 bases between the two germline ends. The CDR3 has 13 amino acids. Written as DNA, the CDR3 is TGTGCCAGCAGCTTAAAGGTCGGCGGGGAGCTGTTTTTT. Encoded protein: CASSLKVGGELFF.

This clone was seen only once. The V gene is TRBV11-3, the J gene TRBJ2-1; no clear D gene. In germline, CDR1 is SGHNT, CDR2 YENEEA. The V end was cut by 1 base, the J end by 8 bases, with 21 bases between. The CDR3 is 17 residues long. Written as DNA, the CDR3 is TGTGCCAGCAGCTTAGGGGGTCTACGGTCCTCCGTGGATGAGCAGTTCTTC. It is translated as CASSLGGLRSSVDEQFF.

The chain links TRBV19 to TRBJ2-1; TRBD2 is a possible D gene (5 bases). Germline V gives CDR1 LNHDA, CDR2 SQIVND (reference sequence). CDR3 length equals 15 residues. V was shortened by 9 bases and J by 0 bases, with 15 bases between the two germline ends. The DNA for the CDR3 is TGTGCCAGCGGAGGTAGCCCGAGCTCCTACAATGAGCAGTTCTTC. This gives the protein CASGGSPSSYNEQFF.

This chain connects TRBV4-1 to TRBJ2-7, with D tentatively TRBD1 or TRBD2 (5 bases each). V was shortened by 5 bases and J by 6 bases, with 20 bases between the two germline ends. The germline CDR1 and CDR2 sequences are MGHRA and YSYEKL. This CDR3 comprises 15 residues. The CDR3 DNA is TGCGCCAGCAGCAAAGTCCAGGGAGAAGCATCCGAGCAGTACTTC. The encoded protein is CASSKVQGEASEQYF.

The chain has TRBV4-2 and TRBJ2-1; a possible D gene is TRBD1 (5 bases). From germline, CDR1 is LGHNA and CDR2 YNFKEQ. The germline V and J ends were trimmed by 0 bases and 9 bases, with 12 bases remaining between them. This CDR3 has 14 residues. This chain's CDR3 is CASSQDRGWGEQFF. CDR3 coding DNA: TGTGCCAGCAGCCAAGATAGGGGATGGGGTGAGCAGTTCTTC.

The V gene is TRBV7-9, the J gene TRBJ1-1, with 7 bases that match TRBD1. Per the germline V gene, CDR1 is SEHNR and CDR2 is FQNEAQ (reference sequence). CDR3 length equals 14 residues. V was clipped by 2 bases and J by 6 bases; unmatched bases: 6. CDR3 DNA: TGTGCCAGCAGCTTAATGGAGGGGGCCGCTGAAGCTTTCTTT. Protein: CASSLMEGAAEAFF.

The chain combines TRBV6-6 with TRBJ1-6; 9 nucleotides agree with TRBD1. The CDR3 spans 15 residues. Germline V gives CDR1 MNHNY, CDR2 SVGAGI (reference sequence). With V trimmed by 2 bases and J by 8 bases, 4 bases remained unmatched. The CDR3 DNA sequence: TGTGCCAGCAGTTACCCCGACAGGGGGGATTCACCCCTCCACTTT. Translating it yields CASSYPDRGDSPLHF.

The rearrangement links TRBV2 to TRBJ1-1; D is ambiguous. Germline CDR1 reads SNHLY; CDR2 reads FYNNEI. The CDR3 contains 12 residues. V lost 3 bases, J lost 3 bases, and 5 bases lay in between. The DNA of the CDR3 is TGTGCCAGCAGTGACAGCCACACTGAAGCTTTCTTT. Protein product: CASSDSHTEAFF.

The rearrangement uses TRBV20-1 and TRBJ2-7; 9 bases agree with TRBD2. Unmatched junction bases numbered 9, after V lost 3 bases and J lost 3 bases. The germline V gene has CDR1 DFQATT and CDR2 SNEGSKA (reference sequence). The CDR3 loop spans 15 amino acids. CDR3 sequence reads: CSASGFSGRRYEQYF. The CDR3 DNA is TGCAGTGCTAGTGGTTTTAGCGGGAGACGCTACGAGCAGTACTTC.

This rearrangement joins TRBV29-1 to TRBJ1-4, with unresolved D. This CDR3 has 14 residues. V lost 3 bases and J lost 8, with 16 bases in between. CDR1 and CDR2 (germline): SQVTM, ANQGSEA. Here the CDR3 DNA reads TGCAGCGTTGAGCTGTTCAGCACCACAGAAAAACTGTTTTTT. This encodes CSVELFSTTEKLFF.

The J gene is TRBJ2-3, the V gene TRBV5-1; D gene unclear. The CDR3 is 14 residues long. V was cut by 0 bases and J by 1 base, with 6 bases left in between. Germline assignment: CDR1 SGHRS and CDR2 YFSETQ. DNA of the CDR3: TGCGCCAGCAGCTTGGAGGCTCGCACAGATACGCAGTATTTT. This encodes CASSLEARTDTQYF.

The gene calls are TRBV4-3 and TRBJ2-7, with D uncertain. The germline V gene encodes CDR1 LGHNA and CDR2 YSLEER. The CDR3 sequence is 13 residues long. V lost 1 base, J lost 3 bases, and 7 bases lay in between. The CDR3 is CASSQVDGYEQYF. CDR3 sequence (DNA): TGCGCCAGCAGCCAAGTCGACGGCTACGAGCAGTACTTC.

The V and J genes are TRBV6-2 or TRBV6-3 and TRBJ1-1; a weak D match, TRBD1 (5 bases). Germline CDR1 and CDR2: MNHEY and SVGEGT. The CDR3 length is 14 residues. The germline V and J ends were trimmed by 2 bases and 3 bases, with 10 bases remaining between them. The CDR3 protein is CASSYQGRDTEAFF. The DNA of the CDR3 is TGTGCCAGCAGTTACCAGGGTAGGGACACTGAAGCTTTCTTT.

This clone was picked up one time. The rearrangement links TRBV9 to TRBJ1-5; the D gene is possibly TRBD1 (5 bases). Germline V gives CDR1 SGDLS, CDR2 YYNGEE. V lost 3 bases and J 4 bases, leaving 8 bases between the germline ends. The CDR3 has 13 residues. CDR3 sequence reads: CASSADRNQPQHF. Here the CDR3 DNA reads TGTGCCAGCAGCGCAGACAGAAATCAGCCCCAGCATTTT.

The gene calls are TRBV24-1 and TRBJ2-1; 10 bases are shared with TRBD1. The CDR3 extends over 13 amino acids. V shed 9 bases, J shed 7 bases, and the junction held 5 bases outside the gene matches. Per germline, CDR1 KGHDR and CDR2 SFDVKD. The CDR3 loop is CATWGQGRNEQFF. As DNA, the CDR3 is TGTGCCACCTGGGGACAGGGGAGGAATGAGCAGTTCTTC.

The chain is built from TRBV7-8 and TRBJ2-5; 8 positions agree with TRBD1. V was clipped by 5 bases and J by 1 base; unmatched bases: 9. This CDR3 is 16 amino acids long. Per the germline V gene, CDR1 is SGHVS and CDR2 is FQNEAQ. CDR3 nucleotides: TGTGCCAGCAGCCCCGGGACAGGCCAGATCCAAGAGACCCAGTACTTC. Residues: CASSPGTGQIQETQYF. Based on the CDR3 plus reference TRBV7-8 and TRBJ2-5, the full variable domain is GAGVSQSPRYKVAKRGQDVALRCDPISGHVSLFWYQQALGQGPEFLTYFQNEAQLDKSGLPSDRFFAERPEGSVSTLKIQRTQQEDSAVYLCASSPGTGQIQETQYFGPGTRLLVL.

The chain combines TRBV19 with TRBJ1-1, with D perhaps TRBD1 (5 bases). Trimming pared 5 bases from V and 11 bases from J, leaving 15 bases between. This CDR3 region has 12 residues. Germline V lookup: CDR1 LNHDA, CDR2 SQIVND (reference sequence). CDR3 in amino acids: CASSSDGGEAFF. DNA of the CDR3: TGTGCCAGTAGTTCGGACGGGGGGGAGGCTTTCTTT.

V usage is TRBV27 and J usage is TRBJ2-3; TRBD2 matches 13 bases. The CDR3 runs to 18 residues. With V trimmed by 0 bases and J by 3 bases, 6 bases remained unmatched. CDR1 is MNHEY and CDR2 is SMNVEV in the germline V gene (reference sequence). CDR3 region: CASSLSGVLAGGTDTQYF. CDR3 DNA sequence: TGTGCCAGCAGTTTATCGGGTGTACTAGCGGGAGGGACAGATACGCAGTATTTT.

The rearrangement links TRBV4-2 to TRBJ2-2, with TRBD1 as a possible D gene (6 bases). CDR3 length equals 17 residues. Trimming cost V 0 bases and J 2 bases, with 13 bases left between them. Germline lookup yields CDR1 LGHNA and CDR2 YNFKEQ. For the CDR3, the DNA is TGTGCCAGCAGCCAAGAACCACAGGGTGCAAACACCGGGGAGCTGTTTTTT. Protein: CASSQEPQGANTGELFF.

This clone was seen only once. The V and J genes are TRBV6-5 and TRBJ1-1; D call uncertain. CDR1 and CDR2 (germline): MNHEY, SVGAGI. The CDR3 loop spans 13 amino acids. Trimming left V 4 bases short and J 2 bases short, with 8 bases between. The CDR3 nucleotides are TGTGCCAGCAGTTCCACCTTTAACACTGAAGCTTTCTTT. As protein: CASSSTFNTEAFF.

The chain recombines TRBV2 with TRBJ2-2, with TRBD1 matching over 10 bases. The V gene end was trimmed by 6 bases and the J gene end by 5 bases; junction bases not matched to a gene: 6. The CDR3 length is 15 residues. CDR1 and CDR2 from the germline V gene are SNHLY and FYNNEI. Here the CDR3 DNA reads TGTGCCAGCAGCAGACGGACAGGGGGAACCGGGGAGCTGTTTTTT. Its translation: CASSRRTGGTGELFF.

This chain links TRBV2 with TRBJ2-5, with 15 bases matching TRBD2. Germline V gene sequence: CDR1 SNHLY, CDR2 FYNNEI. The trim removed 6 bases at V and 4 bases at J, leaving 15 bases unmatched. The CDR3 runs to 19 residues. CDR3 bases: TGTGCCAGCAGCCAACCAACCGGGACTAGCGGGAGGATTCGAGAGACCCAGTACTTC. Encoded protein: CASSQPTGTSGRIRETQYF.

The chain recombines TRBV7-3 with TRBJ2-7; possibly TRBD2 for D (6 bases). Germline CDR1 and CDR2: SGHTA and FQGTGA. Trimming removed 1 base from V and 0 bases from J, with 10 bases in between. The CDR3 consists of 15 residues. CDR3 nucleotide sequence: TGTGCCAGCAGCTTAAGGCGGGGACCCTCCTACGAGCAGTACTTC. Its protein is CASSLRRGPSYEQYF.

The chain is built from TRBV19 and TRBJ2-7; 7 positions agree with TRBD1. Germline V CDR1 and CDR2: LNHDA, SQIVND (reference sequence). CDR3 length: 14 amino acids. Trimming took 2 bases from V and 4 from J; bases not matched to a gene: 5. DNA of the CDR3: TGTGCCAGTAGTATAAGGGACAGTAGGTACGAGCAGTACTTC. It codes for CASSIRDSRYEQYF.

The CDR3 sequence is CASSSYRTGTQPQHF. The CDR3 region has the DNA TGTGCCAGCAGTTCATACCGCACCGGGACTCAGCCCCAGCATTTT. This chain connects TRBV28 to TRBJ1-5, with a possible D match to TRBD1 (5 bases). Trimming took 4 bases from V and 6 from J, leaving 16 bases between them. Germline V gives CDR1 MDHEN, CDR2 SYDVKM. This CDR3 contains 15 residues.

V gene TRBV7-3 combines with J gene TRBJ2-5; 10 nucleotides align to TRBD2. The ends lost 4 bases at V and 4 bases at J; junction bases unmatched: 6. CDR3 length: 15 amino acids. CDR1 and CDR2 from the germline V gene are SGHTA and FQGTGA. The CDR3 coding sequence is TGTGCCAGCAGCTCCCGAGCGGGAGGGATAGAGACCCAGTACTTC. Translation gives CASSSRAGGIETQYF.

The chain is built from TRBV11-3 and TRBJ2-2, with 11 bases that match TRBD2. The CDR3 contains 16 residues. In germline, CDR1 is SGHNT, CDR2 YENEEA. Unmatched junction bases numbered 3, after V lost 1 base and J lost 5 bases. In nucleotides, the CDR3 is TGTGCCAGCAGCTTAGTACTAGCGGGAGTAACCGGGGAGCTGTTTTTT. It translates to CASSLVLAGVTGELFF.